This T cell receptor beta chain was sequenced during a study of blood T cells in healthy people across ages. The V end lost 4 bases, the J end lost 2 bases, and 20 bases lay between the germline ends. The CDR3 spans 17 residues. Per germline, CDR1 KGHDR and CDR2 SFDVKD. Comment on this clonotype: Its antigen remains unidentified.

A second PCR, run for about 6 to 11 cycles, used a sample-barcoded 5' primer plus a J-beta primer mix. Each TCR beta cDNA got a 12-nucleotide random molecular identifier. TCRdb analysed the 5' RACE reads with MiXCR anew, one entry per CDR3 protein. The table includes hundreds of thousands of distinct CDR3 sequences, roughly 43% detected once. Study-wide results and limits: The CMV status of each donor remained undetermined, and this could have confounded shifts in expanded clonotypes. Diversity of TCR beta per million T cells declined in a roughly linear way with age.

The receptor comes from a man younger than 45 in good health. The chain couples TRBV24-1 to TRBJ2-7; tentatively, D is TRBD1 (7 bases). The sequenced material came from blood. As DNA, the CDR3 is TGTGCCACCAGTGACCGCGGGACAGAAAATTCTCCCTACGAGCAGTACTTC. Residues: CATSDRGTENSPYEQYF.